A single sample is the source of the 14 T cell receptor beta chains below, sequenced in a study of identical twins. TCRdb called the 5' RACE reads again in MiXCR, with one record for every CDR3 protein. The table shows some 440,000 distinct CDR3 sequences, with approximately 25% occurring only once. The data were also submitted as part of a second study, on T cells expressing NK-cell markers.

Material for sequencing was CD4+ T cells sorted from blood. These receptors originate from a woman younger than 35 in good health.

This clonotype has only a few counts. The chain links TRBV15 to TRBJ2-7; 14 nucleotides match TRBD2. The trim removed 0 bases at V and 4 bases at J, leaving 8 bases unmatched. Germline V lookup: CDR1 LNHNV, CDR2 YYDKDF (reference sequence). This CDR3 is built from 18 residues. Here the CDR3 DNA reads TGTGCCACCAGCAGAGAAAAAGGGACTAGCGGGAGACTATACGAGCAGTACTTC. Translation gives CATSREKGTSGRLYEQYF.

The CDR3 spells CASSPRTSGSQYF. The CDR3 DNA sequence: TGTGCCAGCAGTCCGCGGACTAGCGGGAGTCAGTACTTC. This chain uses TRBV12-3 or TRBV12-4 with TRBJ2-7, with 13 bases aligning to TRBD2. This CDR3 spans 13 amino acids. The V and J ends lost 5 bases and 10 bases, in that order; junction bases with no gene match: 5.

CDR3 protein: CASGEHYSNQPQHF. The CDR3 DNA sequence: TGTGCCAGCGGGGAACACTATAGCAATCAGCCCCAGCATTTT. The V and J genes are TRBV5-5 and TRBJ1-5; no clear D. CDR3 length equals 14 residues. Germline V CDR1 and CDR2: SGHKS, YYEKEE (reference sequence). The germline V and J ends were trimmed by 7 bases and 0 bases, with 11 bases remaining between them.

V and J are TRBV5-6 and TRBJ2-3, with 9 bases fitting TRBD2. The CDR3 is 15 residues long. The germline CDR1 and CDR2 sequences are SGHDT and YYEEEE. J lost 6 bases, V lost 3 bases, and 8 bases had no gene match. The chain's CDR3 is CASSSIAGDRDTQYF. CDR3 sequence (DNA): TGTGCCAGCAGCTCCATAGCGGGGGATCGGGATACGCAGTATTTT.

The chain uses TRBV5-1 and TRBJ2-5, with D perhaps matching TRBD1 (6 bases). The ends were cut back, 6 bases at V and 5 bases at J, with 11 bases in the middle. Germline loops: CDR1 SGHRS, CDR2 YFSETQ. The CDR3 is 12 residues long. CDR3 amino acids: CASKGEMETQYF. CDR3 DNA sequence: TGCGCCAGCAAGGGGGAGATGGAGACCCAGTACTTC.

This clonotype was observed a handful of times. J is TRBJ2-1 and V is TRBV9; possibly TRBD2 for D (6 bases). Trimming cost V 8 bases and J 1 base, with 16 bases left between them. The germline CDR1 and CDR2 sequences are SGDLS and YYNGEE. The CDR3 has 15 amino acids. The CDR3 loop is CARRDPSRSYNEQFF. The CDR3 DNA is TGTGCCAGGCGGGACCCTAGCCGTTCCTACAATGAGCAGTTCTTC.

The chain uses TRBV6-1 and TRBJ2-6, with a weak D call TRBD2 (7 bases). Germline V CDR1 and CDR2: MNHNS, SASEGT. The CDR3 covers 15 residues. The V end was cut by 8 bases, the J end by 0 bases, with 11 bases between. The CDR3 loop reads CASLGGGSGANVLTF. The CDR3, as DNA: TGTGCCAGCTTGGGAGGGGGCTCTGGGGCCAACGTCCTGACTTTC.

This chain connects TRBV29-1 to TRBJ2-3; D unclear. The CDR3 runs 14 residues. The V and J ends lost 1 base and 5 bases respectively, with 13 bases between them. CDR1 is SQVTM and CDR2 is ANQGSEA in the germline V gene. The CDR3: CSVEAPGRRDTQYF. CDR3 in DNA: TGCAGCGTTGAAGCCCCGGGCCGGCGAGATACGCAGTATTTT.

This clonotype was seen at least ten times. The V gene is TRBV7-9, the J gene TRBJ1-5; possibly TRBD1 for D (6 bases). Germline CDR1 is SEHNR and CDR2 is FQNEAQ (reference sequence). This CDR3 spans 16 amino acids. With 5 bases removed from V and 4 bases from J, the gap between germline ends came to 18 bases. CDR3 in amino acids: CASSPGVGGGNQPQHF. Here the CDR3 DNA reads TGTGCCAGCAGCCCGGGGGTCGGGGGCGGGAATCAGCCCCAGCATTTT.

The genes are TRBV20-1 and TRBJ1-5, with D possibly matching TRBD1 (5 bases). Germline CDR1 and CDR2: DFQATT and SNEGSKA (reference sequence). There are 14 residues in the CDR3. V gave up 0 bases and J gave up 7 bases, with 13 bases separating them. The DNA for the CDR3 is TGCAGTGCTAGAGATCTAGTGGGGGTACAGCCCCAGCATTTT. Translation: CSARDLVGVQPQHF.

The chain is built from TRBV7-9 and TRBJ1-1, with TRBD1 matching over 12 bases. Per the germline V gene, CDR1 is SEHNR and CDR2 is FQNEAQ (reference sequence). The length of the CDR3 is 13 residues. V shed 5 bases, J shed 9 bases, and the junction held 4 bases outside the gene matches. The CDR3 loop reads CASSQGTGGQAFF. In DNA form, the CDR3 reads TGTGCCAGCAGCCAAGGGACAGGGGGCCAAGCTTTCTTT.

The table lists this clonotype with a few counts. The gene calls are TRBV5-1 and TRBJ1-4, with D possibly matching TRBD1 (5 bases). The CDR3 runs 14 residues. Germline V gene data show CDR1 as SGHRS and CDR2 as YFSETQ. Trimming cost V 5 bases and J 4 bases, with 12 bases left between them. Here the CDR3 reads CASRSGQINEKLFF. CDR3 sequence (DNA): TGCGCCAGCAGGTCAGGACAAATTAATGAAAAACTGTTTTTT.

With respect to this clonotype: One end of the junction fails to match germline, which may point to a read error. V usage is TRBV2 and J usage is TRBJ2-5; weak D call: TRBD1 (5 bases). The CDR3 loop spans 13 amino acids. Germline V gives CDR1 SNHLY, CDR2 FYNNEI. The CDR3 DNA is TGTTCCAGCAGATCTTCAGGGCCAGAGACCCAGTACTTC. As protein: CSSRSSGPETQYF.

J is TRBJ2-3 and V is TRBV6-5; 8 positions agree with TRBD2. The CDR3 totals 16 residues. Losses at the gene ends were 0 bases for V and 1 base for J; bases not matched to a gene: 3. Germline CDR1 reads MNHEY; CDR2 reads SVGAGI. CDR3 sequence reads: CASSYSGRGGTDTQYF. The CDR3 nucleotides read TGTGCCAGCAGTTACTCTGGGCGGGGGGGCACAGATACGCAGTATTTT.